This TCR beta chain was captured in a study of radiotherapy plus CTLA-4 blockade in lung cancer. Study context: In about 20% of patients, objective responses were seen; about 30% had disease control.

Whole-study results and caveats: With interferon-beta, early dynamics of blood T cell clones were reported to best predict response. Radiotherapy with ipilimumab was followed by blood expansion of tumor-derived clones.

Each patient with chemo-refractory metastatic non-small-cell lung cancer was treated with focal radiation plus CTLA-4 blockade using ipilimumab. The V gene lost 4 bases and the J gene lost 2 bases, with 6 bases spanning the gap. Looked up from germline, CDR1 is MGHDK and CDR2 is SYGVNS. The CDR3 covers 13 residues. Produced via immunoSEQ multiplex PCR; TCRdb's table is partial and in-frame only. Seen here are 50,000 or so clones, roughly three quarters observed once, and the top ten hold around 10%. This clone was counted between two and nine times. Antigen: not known. The sequencing here drew on peripheral blood, taken from a patient treated with radiotherapy plus ipilimumab. This sequence originates from a human donor with non-small cell lung cancer who had stable disease on radiotherapy plus ipilimumab. The J gene is TRBJ1-5, the V gene TRBV25-1; no reliable D call. The CDR3 coding sequence is TGTGCCAGCAGTGCGAGCGGCAATCAGCCCCAGCATTTT. Translated: CASSASGNQPQHF.